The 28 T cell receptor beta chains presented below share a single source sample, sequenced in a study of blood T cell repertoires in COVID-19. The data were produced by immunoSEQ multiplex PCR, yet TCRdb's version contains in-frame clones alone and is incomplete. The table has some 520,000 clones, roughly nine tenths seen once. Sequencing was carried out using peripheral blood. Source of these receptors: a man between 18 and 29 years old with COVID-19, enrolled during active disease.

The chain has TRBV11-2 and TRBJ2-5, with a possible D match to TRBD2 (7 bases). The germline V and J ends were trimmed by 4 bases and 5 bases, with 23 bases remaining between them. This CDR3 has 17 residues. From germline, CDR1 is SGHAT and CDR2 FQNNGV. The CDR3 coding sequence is TGTGCCAGCAGCTCCGCCCCAGAGGGGGGGCCTTACGAGACCCAGTACTTC. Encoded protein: CASSSAPEGGPYETQYF.

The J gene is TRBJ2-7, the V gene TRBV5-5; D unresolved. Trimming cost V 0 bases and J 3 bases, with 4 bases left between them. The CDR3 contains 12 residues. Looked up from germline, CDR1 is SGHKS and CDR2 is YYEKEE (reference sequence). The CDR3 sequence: CASSLVSYEQYF. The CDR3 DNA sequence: TGTGCCAGCAGCTTGGTCAGCTACGAGCAGTACTTC. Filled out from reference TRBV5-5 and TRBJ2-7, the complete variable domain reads DAGVTQSPTHLIKTRGQQVTLRCSPISGHKSVSWYQQVLGQGPQFIFQYYEKEERGRGNFPDRFSARQFPNYSSELNVNALLLGDSALYLCASSLVSYEQYFGPGTRLTVT.

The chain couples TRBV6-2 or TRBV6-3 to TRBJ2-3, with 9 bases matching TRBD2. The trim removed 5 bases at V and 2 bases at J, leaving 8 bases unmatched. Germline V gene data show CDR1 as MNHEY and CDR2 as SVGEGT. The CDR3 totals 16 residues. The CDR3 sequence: CASSVASGVNTDTQYF. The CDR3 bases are TGTGCCAGCAGTGTCGCTAGCGGGGTTAACACAGATACGCAGTATTTT.

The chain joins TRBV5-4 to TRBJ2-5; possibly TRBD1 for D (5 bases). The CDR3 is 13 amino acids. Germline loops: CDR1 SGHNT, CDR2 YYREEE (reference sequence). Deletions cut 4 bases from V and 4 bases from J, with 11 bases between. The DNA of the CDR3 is TGTGCCAGCAGCGAACCAAGGGGAGAGACCCAGTACTTC. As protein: CASSEPRGETQYF.

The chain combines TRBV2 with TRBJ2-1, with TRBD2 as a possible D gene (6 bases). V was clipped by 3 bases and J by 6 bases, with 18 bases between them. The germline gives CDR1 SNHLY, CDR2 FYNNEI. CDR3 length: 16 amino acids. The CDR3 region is CASSEGIAVSVNEQFF. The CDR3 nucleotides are TGTGCCAGCAGTGAGGGGATAGCGGTATCGGTCAATGAGCAGTTCTTC.

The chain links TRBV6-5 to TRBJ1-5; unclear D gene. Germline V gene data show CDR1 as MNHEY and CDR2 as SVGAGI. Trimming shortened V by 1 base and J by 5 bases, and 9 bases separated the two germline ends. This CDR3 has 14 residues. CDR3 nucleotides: TGTGCCAGCAGTTACTTCGGGATTCATCAGCCCCAGCATTTT. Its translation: CASSYFGIHQPQHF.

The CDR3 reads CASSEVGTGEQPQHF. For the CDR3, the DNA is TGTGCCAGCAGCGAGGTAGGGACAGGAGAACAGCCCCAGCATTTT. The chain has TRBV7-9 and TRBJ1-5; 8 nucleotides agree with TRBD1. The ends lost 5 bases at V and 7 bases at J; junction bases unmatched: 10. This CDR3 is 15 amino acids long. In germline, CDR1 is SEHNR, CDR2 FQNEAQ (reference sequence).

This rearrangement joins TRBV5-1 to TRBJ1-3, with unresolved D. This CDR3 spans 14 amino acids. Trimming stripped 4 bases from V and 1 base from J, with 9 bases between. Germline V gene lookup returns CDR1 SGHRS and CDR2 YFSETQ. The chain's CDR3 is CASSVDASGNTIYF. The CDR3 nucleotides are TGCGCCAGCAGCGTGGATGCGTCTGGAAACACCATATATTTT.

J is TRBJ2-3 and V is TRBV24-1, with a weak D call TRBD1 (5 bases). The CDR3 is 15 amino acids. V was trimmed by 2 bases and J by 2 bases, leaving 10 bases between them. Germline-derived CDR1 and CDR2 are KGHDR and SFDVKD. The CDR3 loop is CATSDSSTVTDTQYF. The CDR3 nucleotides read TGTGCCACCAGTGATTCTTCGACAGTCACAGATACGCAGTATTTT.

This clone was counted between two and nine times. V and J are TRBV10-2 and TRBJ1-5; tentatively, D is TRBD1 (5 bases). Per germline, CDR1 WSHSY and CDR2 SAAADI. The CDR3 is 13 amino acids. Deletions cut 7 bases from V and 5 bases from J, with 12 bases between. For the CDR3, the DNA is TGCGCCAGCAACCAGGGTGGGCATCAGCCCCAGCATTTT. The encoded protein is CASNQGGHQPQHF.

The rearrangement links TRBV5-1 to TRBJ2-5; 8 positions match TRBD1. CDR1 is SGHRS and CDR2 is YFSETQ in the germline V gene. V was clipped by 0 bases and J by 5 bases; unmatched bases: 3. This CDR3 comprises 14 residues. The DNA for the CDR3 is TGCGCCAGCAGCTTGGGGACAGGGTCGGAGACCCAGTACTTC. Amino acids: CASSLGTGSETQYF.

Written as DNA, the CDR3 is TGCGCCAGCAGTGAGGCAGAAAGCTCCTACAATGAGCAGTTCTTC. Encoded protein: CASSEAESSYNEQFF. V is TRBV10-1 and J is TRBJ2-1; D gene unclear. The CDR3 extends over 15 amino acids. CDR1 and CDR2 from the germline V gene are WNHNN and SYGVQD (reference sequence). Trimming took 2 bases from V and 0 from J, leaving 8 bases between them.

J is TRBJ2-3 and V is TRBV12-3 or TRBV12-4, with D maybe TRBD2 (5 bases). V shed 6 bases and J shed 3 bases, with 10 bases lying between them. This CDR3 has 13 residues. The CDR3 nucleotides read TGTGCCAGCAGCGGGTCGGGGACAGATACGCAGTATTTT. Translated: CASSGSGTDTQYF.

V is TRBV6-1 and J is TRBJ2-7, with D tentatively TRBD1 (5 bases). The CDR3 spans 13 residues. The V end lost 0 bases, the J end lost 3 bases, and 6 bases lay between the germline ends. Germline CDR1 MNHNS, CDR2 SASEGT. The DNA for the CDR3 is TGTGCCAGCAGTGAAGCCAGGGACTACGAGCAGTACTTC. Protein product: CASSEARDYEQYF.

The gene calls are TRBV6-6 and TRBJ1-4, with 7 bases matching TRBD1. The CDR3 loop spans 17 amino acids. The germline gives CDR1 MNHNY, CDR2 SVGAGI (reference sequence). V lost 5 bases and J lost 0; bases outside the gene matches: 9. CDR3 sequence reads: CASSHDRAPSTNEKLFF. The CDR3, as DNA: TGTGCCAGCAGTCATGACAGGGCCCCATCAACTAATGAAAAACTGTTTTTT.

The CDR3: CASSPTPNTEAFF. The CDR3 DNA reads TGTGCCAGCAGCCCGACACCGAACACTGAAGCTTTCTTT. The rearrangement uses TRBV5-4 and TRBJ1-1, with D uncertain. From germline, CDR1 is SGHNT and CDR2 YYREEE (reference sequence). CDR3 size: 13 residues. The V gene lost 4 bases and the J gene lost 1 base, with 8 bases spanning the gap.

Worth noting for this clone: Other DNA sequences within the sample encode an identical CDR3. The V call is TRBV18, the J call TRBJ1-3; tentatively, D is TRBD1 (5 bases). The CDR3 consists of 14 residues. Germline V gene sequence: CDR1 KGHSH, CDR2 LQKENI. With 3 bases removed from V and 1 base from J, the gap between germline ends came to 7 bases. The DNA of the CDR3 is TGTGCCAGCTCACCCCAGGGTTCTGGAAACACCATATATTTT. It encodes CASSPQGSGNTIYF. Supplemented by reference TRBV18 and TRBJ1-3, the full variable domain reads NAGVMQNPRHLVRRRGQEARLRCSPMKGHSHVYWYRQLPEEGLKFMVYLQKENIIDESGMPKERFSAEFPKEGPSILRIQQVVRGDSAAYFCASSPQGSGNTIYFGEGSWLTVV.

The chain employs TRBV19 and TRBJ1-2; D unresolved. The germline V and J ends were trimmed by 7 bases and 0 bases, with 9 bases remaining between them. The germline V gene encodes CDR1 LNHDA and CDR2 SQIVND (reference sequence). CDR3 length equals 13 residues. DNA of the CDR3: TGTGCCAGTAACAACGGGGCTAACTATGGCTACACCTTC. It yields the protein CASNNGANYGYTF.

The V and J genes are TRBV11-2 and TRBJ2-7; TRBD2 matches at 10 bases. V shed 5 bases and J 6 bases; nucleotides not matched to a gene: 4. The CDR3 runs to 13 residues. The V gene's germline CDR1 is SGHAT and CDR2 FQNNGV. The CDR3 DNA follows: TGTGCCAGCAGCGCCGGGACTAGCGTCGAGCAGTACTTC. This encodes CASSAGTSVEQYF.

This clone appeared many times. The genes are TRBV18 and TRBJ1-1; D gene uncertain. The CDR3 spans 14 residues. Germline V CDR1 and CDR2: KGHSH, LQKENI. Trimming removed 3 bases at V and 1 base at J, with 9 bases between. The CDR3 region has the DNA TGTGCCAGCTCACCCGGGTCCAAGAACACTGAAGCTTTCTTT. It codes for CASSPGSKNTEAFF.

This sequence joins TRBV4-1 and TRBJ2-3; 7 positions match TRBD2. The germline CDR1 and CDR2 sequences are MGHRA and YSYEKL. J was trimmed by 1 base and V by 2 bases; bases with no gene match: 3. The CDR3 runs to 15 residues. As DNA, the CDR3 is TGCGCCAGCAGCCAACTAGCGGCGGGCACAGATACGCAGTATTTT. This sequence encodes CASSQLAAGTDTQYF.

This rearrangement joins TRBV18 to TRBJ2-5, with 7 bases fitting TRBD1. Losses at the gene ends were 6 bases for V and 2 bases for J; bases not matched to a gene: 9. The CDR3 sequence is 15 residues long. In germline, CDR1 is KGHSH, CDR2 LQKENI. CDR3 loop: CASSPDRVRQETQYF. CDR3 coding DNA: TGTGCCAGCTCGCCCGACAGGGTACGACAAGAGACCCAGTACTTC.

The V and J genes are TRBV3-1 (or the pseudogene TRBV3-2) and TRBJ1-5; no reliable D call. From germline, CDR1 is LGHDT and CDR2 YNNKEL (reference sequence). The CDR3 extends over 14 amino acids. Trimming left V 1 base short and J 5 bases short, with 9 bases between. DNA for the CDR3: TGTGCCAGCAGCCAAGGTTCCGGGGATCAGCCCCAGCATTTT. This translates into CASSQGSGDQPQHF.

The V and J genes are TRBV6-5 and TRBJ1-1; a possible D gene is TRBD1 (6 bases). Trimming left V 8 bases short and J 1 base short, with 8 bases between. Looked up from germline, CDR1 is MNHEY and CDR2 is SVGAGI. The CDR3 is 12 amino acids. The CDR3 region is CASFRGNTEAFF. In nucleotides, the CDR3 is TGTGCCAGCTTCAGGGGGAACACTGAAGCTTTCTTT.

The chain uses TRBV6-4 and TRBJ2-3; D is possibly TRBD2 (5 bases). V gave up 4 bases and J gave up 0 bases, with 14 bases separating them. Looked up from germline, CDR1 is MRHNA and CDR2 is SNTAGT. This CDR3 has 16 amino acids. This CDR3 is CASSGEGGSSTDTQYF. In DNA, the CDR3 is TGTGCCAGCAGTGGTGAGGGCGGATCTAGCACAGATACGCAGTATTTT.

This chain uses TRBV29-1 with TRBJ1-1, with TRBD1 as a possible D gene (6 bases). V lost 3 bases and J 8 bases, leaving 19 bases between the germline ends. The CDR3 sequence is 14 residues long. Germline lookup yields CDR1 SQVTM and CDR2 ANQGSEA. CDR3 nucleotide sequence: TGCAGCGTTGATCCGGTGGGGCAGGGGCGAGAAGCTTTCTTT. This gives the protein CSVDPVGQGREAFF.

CDR3: CASSVAAGNQNEKLFF. The CDR3 DNA follows: TGTGCCAGCAGCGTAGCGGCAGGGAATCAGAATGAAAAACTGTTTTTT. This rearrangement joins TRBV9 to TRBJ1-4; tentatively, D is TRBD1 (5 bases). The V gene lost 0 bases and the J gene lost 5 bases, with 14 bases spanning the gap. The CDR3 consists of 16 residues. Germline CDR1 and CDR2: SGDLS and YYNGEE.

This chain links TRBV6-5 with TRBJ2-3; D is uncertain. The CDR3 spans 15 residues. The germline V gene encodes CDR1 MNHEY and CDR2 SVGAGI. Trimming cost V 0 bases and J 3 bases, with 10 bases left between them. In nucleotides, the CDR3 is TGTGCCAGCAGTTACTCGGGCACAAGGACAGATACGCAGTATTTT. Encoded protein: CASSYSGTRTDTQYF.